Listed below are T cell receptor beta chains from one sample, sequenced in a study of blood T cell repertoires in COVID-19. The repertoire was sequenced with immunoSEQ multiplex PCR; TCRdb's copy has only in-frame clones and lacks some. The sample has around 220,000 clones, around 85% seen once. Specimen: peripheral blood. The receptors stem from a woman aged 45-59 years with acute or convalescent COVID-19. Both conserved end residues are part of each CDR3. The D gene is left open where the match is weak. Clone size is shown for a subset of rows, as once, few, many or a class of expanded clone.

CDR3nt: -
CDR3aa: CASSLVAGGLYFGETQYF
abundance: -
j_gene: TRBJ2-5
v_gene: TRBV7-2
d_gene: -

CDR3nt: TGTGCCAGCAGCCGTCGACAGGAATTCTGGCATGGCTACACCTTC
CDR3aa: CASSRRQEFWHGYTF
abundance: -
j_gene: TRBJ1-2
v_gene: TRBV5-6
d_gene: -

CDR3nt: TGCGCCAGCAGCCCGACGGGACTTGTCCAAGAGACCCAGTACTTC
CDR3aa: CASSPTGLVQETQYF
abundance: once
j_gene: TRBJ2-5
v_gene: TRBV5-1
d_gene: -

CDR3nt: TGTGCCAGCATCGACCGGGACAGGGATATAGAGACCCAGTACTTC
CDR3aa: CASIDRDRDIETQYF
abundance: once
j_gene: TRBJ2-5
v_gene: TRBV7-9
d_gene: TRBD1

CDR3nt: TGTGCCAGCACCCCAACAGGGAACCCAGAGACCCAGTACTTC
CDR3aa: CASTPTGNPETQYF
abundance: -
j_gene: TRBJ2-5
v_gene: TRBV9
d_gene: -

CDR3nt: TGTGCCAGCAGCACCGAATCCGGGAGTCGCACCTTC
CDR3aa: CASSTESGSRTF
abundance: few
j_gene: TRBJ1-2
v_gene: TRBV5-6
d_gene: -

CDR3nt: TGTGCCAGCAGCGACCTCGGAGCGGGAGGTTGGGAGCAGTACTTC
CDR3aa: CASSDLGAGGWEQYF
abundance: -
j_gene: TRBJ2-7
v_gene: TRBV11-2
d_gene: TRBD2

CDR3nt: TGCGCCAGCAGCTCCCGGGACAGGGGTGAGGAGCAGTACTTC
CDR3aa: CASSSRDRGEEQYF
abundance: -
j_gene: TRBJ2-7
v_gene: TRBV5-1
d_gene: TRBD1

CDR3nt: TGTGCCAGTATTACTAGCGGGGGGGCGGGAAATGAGCAGTTCTTC
CDR3aa: CASITSGGAGNEQFF
abundance: -
j_gene: TRBJ2-1
v_gene: TRBV19
d_gene: TRBD2

CDR3nt: TGTGCCAGCAGCCCCGGGACAGCTAAAAACATTCAGTACTTC
CDR3aa: CASSPGTAKNIQYF
abundance: -
j_gene: TRBJ2-4
v_gene: TRBV5-4
d_gene: TRBD1

CDR3nt: TGTGCCAGCAGCCGTAGACTGGCCTACGAGCAGTACTTC
CDR3aa: CASSRRLAYEQYF
abundance: -
j_gene: TRBJ2-7
v_gene: TRBV7-9
d_gene: -

CDR3nt: TGTGCCAGCAGTTCGACAGGGCGGCAAGATACGCAGTATTTT
CDR3aa: CASSSTGRQDTQYF
abundance: -
j_gene: TRBJ2-3
v_gene: TRBV27
d_gene: TRBD1

CDR3nt: TGTGCCAGCAGTCCCGGGACAGGGTCCGGGGGCTATGGCTACACCTTC
CDR3aa: CASSPGTGSGGYGYTF
abundance: -
j_gene: TRBJ1-2
v_gene: TRBV5-6
d_gene: TRBD1

CDR3nt: TGTGCCACCAGTATCGCAGGGCTGGATCAGCCCCAGCATTTT
CDR3aa: CATSIAGLDQPQHF
abundance: -
j_gene: TRBJ1-5
v_gene: TRBV24-1
d_gene: -

CDR3nt: TGTGCCAGCAGCGGGACGGGACAGGGGTTGTATGAGCAGTTCTTC
CDR3aa: CASSGTGQGLYEQFF
abundance: -
j_gene: TRBJ2-1
v_gene: TRBV7-2
d_gene: TRBD1

CDR3nt: TGTGCCAGCAGCTTAATGATTGGCGAAAAACTGTTTTTT
CDR3aa: CASSLMIGEKLFF
abundance: -
j_gene: TRBJ1-4
v_gene: TRBV7-9
d_gene: -